This TCR beta chain came from a study of cytomegalovirus exposure and HLA in healthy donors. Study-wide results and limits: Across donors, sequencing depth was assumed by presence/absence analyses to be roughly uniform. Several V segments, TRBV6-2 and TRBV6-3 among them, could not be told apart and were dropped.

The V segment lost 5 bases and the J segment 4 bases; nucleotides outside the gene matches: 8. The CDR3 runs to 16 residues. Germline loops: CDR1 PRHDT, CDR2 FYEKMQ (reference sequence). PCR used 60 Vbeta primers and 13 Jbeta primers. Profiled with immunoSEQ multiplex PCR; TCRdb holds only in-frame clones, not every one. Of approximately 160,000 clones in the sample, roughly four fifths were seen once. The table lists this clone with a count of one. Its specificity is not known. The sequence came from a man aged 45 to 65 in good health and CMV-seropositive. Input material: PBMCs. The chain links TRBV13 to TRBJ2-2; 9 nucleotides agree with TRBD1. The DNA of the CDR3 is TGTGCCAGCAGCCAAGAGGGACAGGGCGTCACCGGGGAGCTGTTTTTT. This gives the protein CASSQEGQGVTGELFF.